Listed below are T cell receptor beta chains from one sample, sequenced in a study of T cell repertoires in cytomegalovirus infection. Via MiXCR, TCRdb re-called the reads, giving one row per CDR3 protein. Of about 140,000 distinct CDR3 sequences listed, 6.5% are singletons. Input material: PBMCs. The receptors stem from a human donor in good health (CMV status not recorded). Some clones in this sample may be carry-over from other donors' samples. The CDR3 runs from the conserved cysteine through the conserved F or W. D genes are given only for firm matches. Where a row states a size, it is once, few, many or the class of an expanded clone; other rows omit it.

V gene,clone size,J gene,D gene,CDR3 protein,CDR3 DNA
TRBV4-2,-,TRBJ2-5,TRBD2,CASSQDALAGIETQYF,TGTGCCAGCAGCCAAGATGCCCTAGCGGGGATCGAGACCCAGTACTTC
TRBV7-2,many,TRBJ2-5,-,CASSPLGLKETQYF,TGTGCCAGCAGCCCCTTGGGACTTAAAGAGACCCAGTACTTC
TRBV6-2/TRBV6-3,many,TRBJ2-4,TRBD1,CASSSDRGIKNIQYF,TGTGCCAGCAGTTCCGACAGGGGGATTAAAAACATTCAGTACTTC
TRBV28,many,TRBJ2-3,TRBD1,CASTQPNRGPQYF,TGTGCCAGCACCCAACCGAACAGGGGGCCGCAGTATTTT
TRBV7-2,many,TRBJ1-1,TRBD1,CASSSKQGPTEAFF,TGTGCCAGCAGCTCAAAACAGGGGCCGACTGAAGCTTTCTTT
TRBV7-2,many,TRBJ2-5,-,CASSSLWATQYF,TGTGCCAGCAGCTCCCTTTGGGCTACCCAGTACTTC
TRBV11-2,-,TRBJ2-1,-,CASSLAGANNEQFF,TGTGCCAGCAGCTTAGCGGGGGCTAACAATGAGCAGTTCTTC
TRBV7-2,-,TRBJ2-7,-,CASSPRTENYEQYF,TGTGCCAGCAGCCCCCGGACTGAGAACTACGAGCAGTACTTC
TRBV5-1,many,TRBJ2-4,-,CASSLAGPGIQNIQYF,TGCGCCAGCAGCTTGGCGGGCCCCGGGATCCAAAACATTCAGTACTTC
TRBV2,-,TRBJ2-6,-,CASSDGGSGANVLTF,TGTGCCAGCAGTGACGGGGGATCTGGGGCCAACGTCCTGACTTTC
TRBV5-1,few,TRBJ2-3,-,CASRPDIAADTQYF,TGCGCCAGCAGACCCGACATCGCCGCAGATACGCAGTATTTT
TRBV7-2,many,TRBJ2-1,TRBD2,CASSEEGAGGRNEQFF,TGTGCCAGCAGCGAGGAAGGAGCGGGGGGCAGGAATGAGCAGTTCTTC
TRBV7-2,many,TRBJ2-2,-,CASSLPPGELFF,TGTGCCAGCAGCCTCCCTCCCGGGGAGCTGTTTTTT
TRBV20-1,few,TRBJ1-2,-,CSARSGDDYGYTF,TGCAGTGCTAGGTCCGGGGACGACTATGGCTACACCTTC
TRBV7-9,many,TRBJ1-1,-,CASSDDVRSNTEAFF,TGTGCCAGCAGCGATGACGTGAGATCGAACACTGAAGCTTTCTTT
TRBV7-9,many,TRBJ1-4,TRBD1,CASSSRHRTGGEKLFF,TGTGCCAGCAGCTCCAGACACCGGACAGGCGGAGAAAAACTGTTTTTT
TRBV5-4,-,TRBJ2-2,-,CASSLQGGTGELFF,TGTGCCAGCAGCTTGCAGGGGGGCACCGGGGAGCTGTTTTTT
TRBV29-1,many,TRBJ1-5,TRBD1,CSVGQGDNQPQHF,TGCAGCGTTGGGCAGGGGGACAATCAGCCCCAGCATTTT
TRBV9,few,TRBJ2-5,-,CASSAGHGAMTQYF,TGTGCCAGCAGCGCGGGACACGGGGCAATGACCCAGTACTTC
TRBV5-8,many,TRBJ2-2,-,CASSRNRGGTGELFF,TGTGCCAGCAGTCGAAACAGGGGAGGCACCGGGGAGCTGTTTTTT
TRBV7-8,many,TRBJ1-6,-,CASSPRRGTGEDSPLHF,TGTGCCAGCAGCCCACGTAGGGGGACGGGGGAGGATTCACCCCTCCACTTT
TRBV7-2,many,TRBJ2-1,-,CASSTGRGLGEQFF,TGTGCCAGCAGCACCGGTCGGGGTTTAGGTGAGCAGTTCTTC
TRBV11-2,few,TRBJ1-2,-,CASSDDLYYGYTF,TGTGCCAGCAGCGACGACTTGTACTATGGCTACACCTTC
TRBV12-3/TRBV12-4,many,TRBJ1-1,-,CASSPRDMNTEAFF,TGTGCCAGCAGCCCGAGAGACATGAACACTGAAGCTTTCTTT
TRBV4-2,-,TRBJ2-2,-,CASSPTEPNTGELFF,TGTGCCAGCAGCCCAACAGAGCCGAACACCGGGGAGCTGTTTTTT
TRBV4-3,many,TRBJ1-1,-,CASSHQGGNTEAFF,TGCGCCAGCAGCCATCAGGGTGGGAACACTGAAGCTTTCTTT
TRBV7-2,many,TRBJ2-3,-,CASSARQGRGFTDTQYF,TGTGCCAGCAGCGCTAGACAGGGTCGGGGGTTCACAGATACGCAGTATTTT
TRBV5-1,many,TRBJ2-3,-,CASSIDYSTDTQYF,TGCGCCAGCAGCATCGACTATAGCACAGATACGCAGTATTTT
TRBV14,many,TRBJ2-3,-,CASSQGEGAFHTQYF,TGTGCCAGCAGCCAAGGCGAAGGCGCTTTCCATACGCAGTATTTT
TRBV7-3,many,TRBJ2-3,-,CASGLTDTQYF,TGTGCCAGCGGCCTCACAGATACGCAGTATTTT
TRBV5-6,-,TRBJ2-1,-,CASSLTGEQFF,TGTGCCAGCAGCTTAACAGGGGAGCAGTTCTTC
TRBV4-3,-,TRBJ2-7,-,CASSRGATSYEQYF,TGCGCCAGCAGCCGGGGGGCCACGTCCTACGAGCAGTACTTC
TRBV6-5,many,TRBJ1-5,-,CASSYGGGQPQHF,TGTGCCAGCAGTTACGGGGGAGGTCAGCCCCAGCATTTT
TRBV2,many,TRBJ1-1,-,CASSVGEAFF,TGTGCCAGCAGTGTGGGAGAAGCTTTCTTT
TRBV7-9,many,TRBJ1-1,-,CASSESLNTEAFF,TGTGCCAGCAGCGAGTCTCTGAACACTGAAGCTTTCTTT
TRBV7-7,-,TRBJ2-1,TRBD1,CASSATGVNEQFF,TGTGCCAGCAGCGCGACAGGGGTTAATGAGCAGTTCTTC
TRBV20-1,few,TRBJ2-7,TRBD2,CSASAGASGGPYEQYF,TGCAGTGCTAGCGCTGGGGCTAGCGGGGGTCCCTACGAGCAGTACTTC
TRBV12-3/TRBV12-4,-,TRBJ2-3,-,CASGGGLDTQYF,TGTGCCAGCGGGGGGGGGCTGGATACGCAGTATTTT
TRBV6-2/TRBV6-3,few,TRBJ1-5,-,CASSSDADQPQHF,TGTGCCAGCAGTTCGGACGCGGATCAGCCCCAGCATTTT
TRBV7-2,many,TRBJ2-7,TRBD1,CASRLTGAPGHEQYF,TGTGCCAGCAGACTGACAGGGGCCCCGGGCCACGAGCAGTACTTC